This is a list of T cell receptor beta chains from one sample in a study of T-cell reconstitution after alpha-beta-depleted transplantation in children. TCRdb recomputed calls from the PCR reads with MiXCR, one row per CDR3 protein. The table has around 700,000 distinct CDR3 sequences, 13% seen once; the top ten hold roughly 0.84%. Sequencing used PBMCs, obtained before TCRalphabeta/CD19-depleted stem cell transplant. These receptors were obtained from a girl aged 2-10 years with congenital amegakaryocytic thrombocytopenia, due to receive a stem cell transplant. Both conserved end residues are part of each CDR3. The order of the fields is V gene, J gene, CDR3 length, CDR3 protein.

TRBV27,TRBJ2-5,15,CASSFQRLLGETQYF
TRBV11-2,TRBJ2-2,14,CASSLLASTGELFF
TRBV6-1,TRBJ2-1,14,CASRRTSSYNEQFF
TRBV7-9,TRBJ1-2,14,CASKIEEGNYGYTF
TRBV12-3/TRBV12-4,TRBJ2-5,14,CASSSGGLEETQYF
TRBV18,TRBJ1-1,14,CASSPPYGDTEAFF
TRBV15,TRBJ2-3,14,CATSRLDLTDTQYF
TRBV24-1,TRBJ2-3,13,CATQDPSADTQYF
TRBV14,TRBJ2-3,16,CASSQDGTDNTDTQYF
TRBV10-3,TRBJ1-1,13,CAISEEISTEAFF
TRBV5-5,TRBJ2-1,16,CASSPGSSGGWDEQFF
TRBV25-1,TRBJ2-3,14,CASSGSGRRDTQYF
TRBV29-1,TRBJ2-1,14,CSVVVGGLYNEQFF
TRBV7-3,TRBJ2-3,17,CASSSNLAGGPIDTQYF
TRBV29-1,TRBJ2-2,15,CSVEASGSATGELFF
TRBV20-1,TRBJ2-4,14,CSAINRAQRNIQYF
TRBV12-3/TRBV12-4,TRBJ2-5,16,CASSFQAGGGQETQYF
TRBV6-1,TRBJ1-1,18,CASSAYRGLLLLNTEAFF
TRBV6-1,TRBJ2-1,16,CASSPTRDRNYNEQFF
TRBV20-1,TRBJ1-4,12,CSAGQINEKLFF
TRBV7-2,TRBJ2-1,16,CASSLAQGLGNNEQFF
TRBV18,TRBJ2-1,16,CASSPPSGRANNEQFF
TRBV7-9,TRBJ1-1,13,CASNRGDNTEAFF
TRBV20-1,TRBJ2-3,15,CSAAGLAVSTDTQYF
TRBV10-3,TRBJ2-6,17,CAISVIAGDAGANVLTF
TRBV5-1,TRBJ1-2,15,CASKLRLFAWYGYTF
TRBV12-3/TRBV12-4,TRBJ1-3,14,CASSFVSSGNTIYF
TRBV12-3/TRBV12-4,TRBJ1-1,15,CASSIGTGLNTEAFF
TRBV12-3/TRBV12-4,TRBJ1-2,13,CASSPNRNYGYTF
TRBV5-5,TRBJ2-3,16,CASSFGGLGGTDTQYF
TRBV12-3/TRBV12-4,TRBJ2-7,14,CASSLVAGNYEQYF
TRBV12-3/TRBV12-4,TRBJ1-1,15,CASSFPRVVGTEAFF
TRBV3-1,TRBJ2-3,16,CASSQDMGLAEDTQYF
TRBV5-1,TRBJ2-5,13,CASSHRGLETQYF
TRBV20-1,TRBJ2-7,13,CSARDWGSYEQYF
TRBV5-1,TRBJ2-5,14,CASSPQDVSETQYF
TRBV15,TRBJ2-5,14,CATSRATGLETQYF
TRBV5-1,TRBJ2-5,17,CASSFQFLAGAWETQYF
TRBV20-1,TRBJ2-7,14,CSARRDRVSYEQYF
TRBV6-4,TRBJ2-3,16,CASSEEGGLVADTQYF
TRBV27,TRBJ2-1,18,CASSSETYLAGDFDEQFF
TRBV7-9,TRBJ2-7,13,CASSLGEGREQYF
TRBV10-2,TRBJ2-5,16,CASSDPPRQIQETQYF
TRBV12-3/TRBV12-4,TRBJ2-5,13,CASNGEVGETQYF
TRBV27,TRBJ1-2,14,CASSSDTQTYGYTF
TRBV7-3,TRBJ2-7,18,CASSLRLAEAKSLYEQYF
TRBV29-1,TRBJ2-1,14,CSVVIRGGYNEQFF
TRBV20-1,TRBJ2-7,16,CSARPSRDRIPREQYF